The 5 T cell receptor beta chains listed next were all sequenced from one sample in a study of blood T cell repertoires in COVID-19. Sequencing used immunoSEQ multiplex PCR; TCRdb keeps in-frame clones, though not all of them. The sample holds under 100,000 clones, roughly 80% seen once. Sequenced input: peripheral blood. Source of these receptors: a man in his 60s with COVID-19, enrolled during active disease.

V gene TRBV7-8 combines with J gene TRBJ2-1, with 8 bases aligning to TRBD2. The trim removed 2 bases at V and 9 bases at J, leaving 12 bases unmatched. The CDR3 spans 16 residues. Germline-derived CDR1 and CDR2 are SGHVS and FQNEAQ. The CDR3 region is CASSLRISGAPFEQFF. The CDR3 region has the DNA TGTGCCAGCAGCTTAAGGATTAGCGGGGCCCCCTTTGAGCAGTTCTTC.

This clone came up once. The chain employs TRBV9 and TRBJ1-1, with D possibly matching TRBD1 (5 bases). CDR1 is SGDLS and CDR2 is YYNGEE in the germline V gene. This CDR3 is built from 13 residues. V gave up 3 bases and J gave up 5 bases, with 11 bases separating them. The CDR3: CASSAGGWTEAFF. The CDR3 DNA follows: TGTGCCAGCAGCGCCGGGGGATGGACTGAAGCTTTCTTT.

The count of this clone is one. CDR3 loop: CASSLTLGSYNEQFF. CDR3 nucleotide sequence: TGTGCCAGCAGCTTAACTCTAGGTTCCTACAATGAGCAGTTCTTC. The chain combines TRBV11-2 with TRBJ2-1; D call uncertain. Trimming shortened V by 2 bases and J by 1 base, and 9 bases separated the two germline ends. Germline V gene lookup returns CDR1 SGHAT and CDR2 FQNNGV. The CDR3 consists of 15 residues.

The chain links TRBV9 to TRBJ2-2, with D maybe TRBD1 (5 bases). The V end was cut by 0 bases, the J end by 2 bases, with 11 bases between. This CDR3 contains 16 residues. Germline V gives CDR1 SGDLS, CDR2 YYNGEE. This CDR3 reads CASSVGWGTNTGELFF. The CDR3 nucleotides read TGTGCCAGCAGCGTAGGATGGGGCACTAACACCGGGGAGCTGTTTTTT.

In the case of this clone: In the same sample, other DNA sequences code for this CDR3. This chain joins TRBV15 and TRBJ1-2; weak D call: TRBD1 (5 bases). Germline V gene data show CDR1 as LNHNV and CDR2 as YYDKDF (reference sequence). The V gene lost 0 bases and the J gene lost 4 bases, with 9 bases spanning the gap. CDR3 size: 14 residues. CDR3 DNA: TGTGCCACCAGCAGAGAGGGGGGTGGCTATGGCTACACCTTC. This gives the protein CATSREGGGYGYTF.